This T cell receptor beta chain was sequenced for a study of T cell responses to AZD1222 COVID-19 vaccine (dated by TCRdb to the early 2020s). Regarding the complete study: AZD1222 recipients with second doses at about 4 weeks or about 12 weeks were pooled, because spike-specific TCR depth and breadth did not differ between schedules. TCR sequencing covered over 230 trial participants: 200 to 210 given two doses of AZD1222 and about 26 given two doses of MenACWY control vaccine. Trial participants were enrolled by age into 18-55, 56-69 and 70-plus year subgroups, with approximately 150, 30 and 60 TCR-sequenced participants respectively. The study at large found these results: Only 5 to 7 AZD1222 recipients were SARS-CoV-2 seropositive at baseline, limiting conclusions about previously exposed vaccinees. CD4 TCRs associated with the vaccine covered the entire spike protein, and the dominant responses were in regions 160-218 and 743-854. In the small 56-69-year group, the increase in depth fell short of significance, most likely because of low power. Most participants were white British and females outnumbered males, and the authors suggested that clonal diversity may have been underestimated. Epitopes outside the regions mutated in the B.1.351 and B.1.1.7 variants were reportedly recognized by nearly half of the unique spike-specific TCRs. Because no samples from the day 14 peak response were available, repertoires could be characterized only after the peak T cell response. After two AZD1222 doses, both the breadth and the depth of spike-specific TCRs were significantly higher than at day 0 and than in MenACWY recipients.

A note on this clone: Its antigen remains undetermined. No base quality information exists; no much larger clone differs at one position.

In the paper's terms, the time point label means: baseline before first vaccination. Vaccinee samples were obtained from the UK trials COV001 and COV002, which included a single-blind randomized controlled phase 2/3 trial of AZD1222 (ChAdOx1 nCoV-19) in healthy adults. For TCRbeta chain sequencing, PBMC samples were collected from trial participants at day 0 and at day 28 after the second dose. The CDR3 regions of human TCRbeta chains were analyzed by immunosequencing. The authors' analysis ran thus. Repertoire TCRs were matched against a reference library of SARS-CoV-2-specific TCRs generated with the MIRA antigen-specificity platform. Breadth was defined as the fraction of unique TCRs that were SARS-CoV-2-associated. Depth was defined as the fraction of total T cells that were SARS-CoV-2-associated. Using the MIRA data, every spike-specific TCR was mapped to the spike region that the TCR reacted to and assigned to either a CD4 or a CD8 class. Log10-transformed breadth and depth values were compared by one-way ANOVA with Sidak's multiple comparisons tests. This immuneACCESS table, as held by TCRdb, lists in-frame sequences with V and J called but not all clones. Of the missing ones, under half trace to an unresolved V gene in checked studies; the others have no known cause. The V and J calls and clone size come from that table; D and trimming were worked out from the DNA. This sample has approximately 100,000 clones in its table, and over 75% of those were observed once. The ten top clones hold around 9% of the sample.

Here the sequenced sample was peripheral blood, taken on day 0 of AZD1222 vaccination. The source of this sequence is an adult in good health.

The base sequence is TGTGCCAGCAGTTTCGGCACGAAGGGCTACGAGCAGTACTTC. It translates to CASSFGTKGYEQYF. The V and J segments used are TRBV27 and TRBJ2-7; the D gene identity is not certain. From the cysteine up to the phenylalanine, the CDR3 has a length of 14 residues. Of the read, only the CDR3 DNA is kept; its 42 bases are in frame from base 1. CDR1 and CDR2, looked up from the germline V gene (reference sequence), are MNHEY and SMNVEV. The germline ends are 12 bases apart after V is trimmed by 3 bases and J by 3 bases.